The T cell receptor beta chain under discussion was sequenced for a study of OX40 agonist ivuxolimab in advanced cancers. At the level of the study: Administration of intravenous ivuxolimab to patients occurred every 2 weeks at 0.01 to 10 mg/kg. Subjects had a mean age of about 60 years, with a range of 23 to 79; around 84% were male. General study results and limits: CD4+ and CD8+ blood T cells expanded clonally by week 6 at 0.1 to 3.0 mg/kg.

With 4 bases clipped from V and 4 bases from J, the junction kept 5 bases outside the gene matches. The CDR3 runs 14 residues. Germline V gene sequence: CDR1 MDHEN, CDR2 SYDVKM. About this clone: The target antigen is unknown.

Sequencing used immunoSEQ multiplex PCR; TCRdb keeps in-frame clones, though not all of them. The top ten clones hold under 2.5% of a sample with roughly 86,000 clones, just over 85% of them seen once. This sequence joins TRBV28 and TRBJ1-1; 8 bases map to TRBD1. This sequence originates from an adult with an advanced solid tumor such as melanoma, head and neck, liver or kidney cancer. The sample in question was CD4+ or CD8+ T cells sorted from blood, obtained in a trial of the OX40 agonist ivuxolimab. This CDR3 reads CASSSYRGTTEAFF. For the CDR3, the DNA is TGTGCCAGCAGTTCTTACAGGGGGACCACTGAAGCTTTCTTT.